This TCR beta chain was found in a study of graft-versus-host responses after intestinal transplantation. As for the study in general: Transplants were multivisceral, liver-intestinal, or isolated intestinal. Recipients uniformly received anti-thymocyte globulin induction, followed by tacrolimus and steroids for approximately 3 years.

V was shortened by 5 bases and J by 7 bases, with 24 bases between the two germline ends. The germline V gene encodes CDR1 MNHEY and CDR2 SMNVEV (reference sequence). There are 16 residues in the CDR3. TCRdb's copy holds only in-frame clones and misses some; the assay was immunoSEQ multiplex PCR. Of 8,000 to 8,500 clones listed, about 93% are singletons. In regard to this clone: The antigen remains unidentified.

Study-level results: GvH clones occurred in recipient marrow; some first appeared in ileum or blood. Early post-transplant falls in HvG clones accompanied the peak levels of circulating GvH clones.

The TCR comes from a human patient who received an intestinal transplant, so some T cells may come from the graft donor. The gene calls are TRBV27 and TRBJ2-7; weak D call: TRBD1 (6 bases). Source: PBMCs, taken 11 days after intestinal transplantation. The CDR3 here is CASSPRLPGSRGEQYF. CDR3 in DNA: TGTGCCAGCAGTCCCAGGCTCCCAGGGAGCAGGGGAGAGCAGTACTTC.